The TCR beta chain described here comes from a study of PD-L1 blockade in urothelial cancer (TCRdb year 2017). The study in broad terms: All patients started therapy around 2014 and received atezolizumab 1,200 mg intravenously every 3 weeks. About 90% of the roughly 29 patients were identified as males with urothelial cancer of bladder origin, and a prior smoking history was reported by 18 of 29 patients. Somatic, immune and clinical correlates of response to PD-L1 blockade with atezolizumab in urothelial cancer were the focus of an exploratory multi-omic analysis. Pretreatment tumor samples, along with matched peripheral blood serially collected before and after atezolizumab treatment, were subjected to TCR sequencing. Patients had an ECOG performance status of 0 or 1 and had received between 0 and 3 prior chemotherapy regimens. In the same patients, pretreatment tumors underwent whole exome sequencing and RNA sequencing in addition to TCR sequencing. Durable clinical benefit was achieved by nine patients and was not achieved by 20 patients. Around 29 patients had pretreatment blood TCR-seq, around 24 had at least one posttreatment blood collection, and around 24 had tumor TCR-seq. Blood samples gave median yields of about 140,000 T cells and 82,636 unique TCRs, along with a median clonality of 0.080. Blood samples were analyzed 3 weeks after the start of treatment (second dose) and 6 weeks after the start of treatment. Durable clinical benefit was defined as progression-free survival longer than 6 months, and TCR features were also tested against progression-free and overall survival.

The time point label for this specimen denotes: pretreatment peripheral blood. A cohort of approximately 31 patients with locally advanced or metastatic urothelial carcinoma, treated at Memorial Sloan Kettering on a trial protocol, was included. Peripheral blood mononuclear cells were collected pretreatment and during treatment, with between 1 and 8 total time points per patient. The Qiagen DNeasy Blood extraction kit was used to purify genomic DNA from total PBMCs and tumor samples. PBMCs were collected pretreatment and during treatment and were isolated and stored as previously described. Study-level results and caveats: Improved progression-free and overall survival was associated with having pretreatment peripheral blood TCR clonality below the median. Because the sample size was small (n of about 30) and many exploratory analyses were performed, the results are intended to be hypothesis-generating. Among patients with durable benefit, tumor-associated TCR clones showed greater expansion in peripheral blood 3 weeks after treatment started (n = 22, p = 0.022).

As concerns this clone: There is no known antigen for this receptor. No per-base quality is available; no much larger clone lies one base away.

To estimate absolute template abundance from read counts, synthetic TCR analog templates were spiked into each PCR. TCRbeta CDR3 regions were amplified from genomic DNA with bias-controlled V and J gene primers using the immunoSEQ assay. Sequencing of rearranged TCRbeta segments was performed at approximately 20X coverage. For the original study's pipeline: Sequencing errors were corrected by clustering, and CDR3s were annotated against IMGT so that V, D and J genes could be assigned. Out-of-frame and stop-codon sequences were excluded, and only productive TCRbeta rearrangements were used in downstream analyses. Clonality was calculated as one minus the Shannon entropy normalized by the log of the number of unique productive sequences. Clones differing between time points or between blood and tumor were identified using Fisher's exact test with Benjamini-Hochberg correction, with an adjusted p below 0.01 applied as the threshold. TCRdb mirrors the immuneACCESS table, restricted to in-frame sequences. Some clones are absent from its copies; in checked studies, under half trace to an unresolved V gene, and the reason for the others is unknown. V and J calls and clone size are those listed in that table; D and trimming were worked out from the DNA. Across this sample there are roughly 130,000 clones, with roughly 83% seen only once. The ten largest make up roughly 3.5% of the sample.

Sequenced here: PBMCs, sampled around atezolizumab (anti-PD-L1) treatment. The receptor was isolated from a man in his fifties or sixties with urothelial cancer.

CDR3 region: CASRFRTAGAYSNQPQHF. The DNA sequence reads TGTGCCAGTAGATTCCGAACGGCAGGCGCCTATAGCAATCAGCCCCAGCATTTT. The rearranged segments are TRBV19 and TRBJ1-5; confidence is insufficient to name the D gene. V lost 6 bases and J lost 0 bases; the stretch between them is 21 bases long. The CDR3 runs 18 residues from the cysteine to the phenylalanine. Only CDR3 DNA remains: 54 bases, in frame from the first base. Based on the germline V gene (reference sequence), the CDR1 and CDR2 sequences are LNHDA and SQIVND.